This TCR beta chain derives from a study of metastatic and nonmetastatic thyroid tumors. Study background: The authors compared repertoires across blood and tumor or nodule tissue from malignant and benign thyroid patients. Regarding the study as a whole: Benign nodules reportedly had significantly lower TCR beta diversity than malignant thyroid tumors in blood and tumor.

Study processing details: CDR3 differences across clinicopathological groups were used to build a distant-metastasis classifier for papillary thyroid cancer. TCRdb re-called the PCR reads with MiXCR. In this record, the V and J calls reflect TCRdb's handling and not the investigators' own analysis. This sample has roughly 53,000 clones; approximately 20% occur once, and the top ten carry 3.5% to 5%. Germline CDR1 is DFQATT and CDR2 is SNEGSKA (reference sequence). The length of the CDR3 is 13 residues. Trimming shortened V by 1 base and J by 5 bases, and 12 bases separated the two germline ends. Not a single patient had been given any form of treatment at any point before undergoing thyroid surgery. In its sample, this clone was seen once. Its antigen is not known. The missing conserved phenylalanine or tryptophan at the end of this CDR3 makes a read error likely.

The J gene is TRBJ2-7, the V gene TRBV20-1, with D uncertain. This TCR was recovered from a female donor with papillary thyroid cancer or a benign thyroid nodule (not recorded which). Some clones in this sample may be carry-over from other donors' samples. Sequenced material: blood. Here the CDR3 DNA reads TGCAGTGCTAGAGGCAGGCGAACTCACGAGCAGTACTAC. Translation gives CSARGRRTHEQYY.